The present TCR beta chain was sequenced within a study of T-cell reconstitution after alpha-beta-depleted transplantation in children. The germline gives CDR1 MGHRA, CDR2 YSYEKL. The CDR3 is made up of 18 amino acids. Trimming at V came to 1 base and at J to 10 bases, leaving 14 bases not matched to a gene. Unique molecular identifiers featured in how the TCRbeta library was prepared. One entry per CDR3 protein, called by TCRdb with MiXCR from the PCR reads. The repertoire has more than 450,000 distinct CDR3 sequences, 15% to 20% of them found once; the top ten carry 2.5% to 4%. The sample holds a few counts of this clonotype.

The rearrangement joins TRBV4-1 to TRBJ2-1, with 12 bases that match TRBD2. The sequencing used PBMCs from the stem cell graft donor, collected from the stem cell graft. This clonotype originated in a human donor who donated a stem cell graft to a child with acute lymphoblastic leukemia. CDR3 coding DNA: TGCGCCAGCAGCCAAGTCCTCCTCGGACTAGCGGGATTTAAGGAGCAGTTCTTC. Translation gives CASSQVLLGLAGFKEQFF.